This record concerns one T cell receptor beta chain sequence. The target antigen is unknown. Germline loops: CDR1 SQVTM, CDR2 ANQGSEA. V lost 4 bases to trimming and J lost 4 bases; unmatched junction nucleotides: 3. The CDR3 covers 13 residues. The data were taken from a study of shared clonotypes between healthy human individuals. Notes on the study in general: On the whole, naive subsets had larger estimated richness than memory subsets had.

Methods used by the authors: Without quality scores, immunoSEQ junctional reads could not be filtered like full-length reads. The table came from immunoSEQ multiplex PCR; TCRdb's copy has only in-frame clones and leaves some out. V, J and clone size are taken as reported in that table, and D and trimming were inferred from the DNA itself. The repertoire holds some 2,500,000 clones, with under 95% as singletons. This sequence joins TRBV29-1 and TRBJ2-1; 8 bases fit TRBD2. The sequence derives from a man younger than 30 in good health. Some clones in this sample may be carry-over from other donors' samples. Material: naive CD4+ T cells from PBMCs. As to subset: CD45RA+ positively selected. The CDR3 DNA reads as TGCAGCGTTGCGGGACTAGGTTACAATGAGCAGTTCTTC. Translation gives CSVAGLGYNEQFF.